Each of the 4 T cell receptor beta chains below was sequenced from the same sample in a study of T cell responses to AZD1222 COVID-19 vaccine. Data came from immunoSEQ multiplex PCR; TCRdb stores just in-frame clones and leaves some out. The data show 140,000 to 150,000 clones, with 75% to 90% seen just once and 1.6% held by the top ten. Here the sequenced sample was peripheral blood, taken on day 0 of AZD1222 vaccination. All receptors derive from an adult in good health.

The chain uses TRBV5-1 and TRBJ1-2; 10 nucleotides line up with TRBD1. This CDR3 contains 16 residues. The J segment lost 4 bases and the V segment lost 4 bases, leaving 10 bases of the junction unmatched. The germline V gene has CDR1 SGHRS and CDR2 YFSETQ. The CDR3: CASSHGRDRGLYGYTF. CDR3 coding DNA: TGCGCCAGCAGCCATGGCCGTGACAGGGGGCTCTATGGCTACACCTTC.

CDR3 coding DNA: TGTGCCAGCAGCGAAAGGGGGGATCAGCCCCAGCATTTT. Its translation: CASSERGDQPQHF. The rearrangement joins TRBV7-9 to TRBJ1-5, with a possible D match to TRBD1 (6 bases). The CDR3 contains 13 residues. V lost 5 bases and J 5 bases, leaving 10 bases between the germline ends. CDR1 and CDR2 from the germline V gene are SEHNR and FQNEAQ (reference sequence).

The chain couples TRBV7-2 to TRBJ2-7, with TRBD1 matching 7 bases. The V gene end was trimmed by 0 bases and the J gene end by 2 bases; junction bases not matched to a gene: 7. Germline-derived CDR1 and CDR2 are SGHTA and FQGNSA. The CDR3 runs 16 residues. The CDR3 protein is CASSLAPDRLPYEQYF. The CDR3 DNA reads TGTGCCAGCAGCTTAGCGCCGGACAGGTTACCCTACGAGCAGTACTTC. The entire variable domain, with the rest obtained from reference TRBV7-2 and TRBJ2-7, is as follows: GAGVSQSPSNKVTEKGKDVELRCDPISGHTALYWYRQSLGQGLEFLIYFQGNSAPDKSGLPSDRFSAERTGGSVSTLTIQRTQQEDSAVYLCASSLAPDRLPYEQYFGPGTRLTVT.

Written as DNA, the CDR3 is TGCAGTGCTAGCCGGTTGGGGTACTACACCTTC. This codes for CSASRLGYYTF. V and J are TRBV20-1 and TRBJ1-2; D unclear. Germline V gives CDR1 DFQATT, CDR2 SNEGSKA (reference sequence). The germline V and J ends were trimmed by 3 bases and 10 bases, with 12 bases remaining between them. The CDR3 totals 11 residues.